This T cell receptor (beta chain) was observed in a study of cytomegalovirus exposure and HLA in healthy donors. 13 Jbeta primers and 60 Vbeta primers were used for the PCR. The repertoire was sequenced with immunoSEQ multiplex PCR; TCRdb's copy has only in-frame clones and lacks some. The sample yields 85,000 to 100,000 clones, more than 60% seen once. The CDR3 loop spans 13 amino acids. Germline lookup yields CDR1 SEHNR and CDR2 FQNEAQ (reference sequence). Trimming cost V 5 bases and J 5 bases, with 12 bases left between them. Input material: PBMCs. This clonotype was obtained from a man aged 50 or older in good health and CMV-seropositive. V and J are TRBV7-9 and TRBJ1-1; D gene ambiguous. The CDR3 sequence is CASSRVSQTEAFF. CDR3 coding DNA: TGTGCCAGCAGCCGTGTTTCTCAGACTGAAGCTTTCTTT. Supplemented by reference TRBV7-9 and TRBJ1-1, the full variable domain reads DTGVSQNPRHKITKRGQNVTFRCDPISEHNRLYWYRQTLGQGPEFLTYFQNEAQLEKSRLLSDRFSAERPKGSFSTLEIQRTEQGDSAMYLCASSRVSQTEAFFGQGTRLTVV.